What follows are 9 T cell receptor beta chains derived from one specimen sequenced in a study of blood T cells in healthy people across ages (dated by TCRdb to the mid-2010s). Library generation was performed with 5' RACE. Sequencing was performed on an Illumina HiSeq 2500. The second PCR ran for about 7 to 11 cycles and used a J-beta primer mix along with a sample-barcoded 5' primer. TCRdb trimmed public reads at Q25 via fastp, called clones via MiXCR and kept in-frame beta chains. All rows with the same CDR3 protein become a single entry with the most common DNA and genes. Present in this sample are some 1.6 million distinct CDR3 sequences, about 32% of which were seen just once. The top ten clonotypes cover approximately 10% of the sample. The sequencing sample was made of blood. The receptors here all came from a woman aged 30 to 39 in good health.

The chain combines TRBV28 with TRBJ1-4, with a possible D match to TRBD1 (6 bases). V lost 7 bases and J 8 bases, leaving 20 bases between the germline ends. Germline V gives CDR1 MDHEN, CDR2 SYDVKM. The CDR3 is 15 residues long. CDR3 sequence reads: CASTARCRGNEKLFF. CDR3 nucleotides: TGTGCCAGCACCGCACGGTGCAGGGGTAACGAAAAACTGTTTTTT.

This clonotype has a count of ten or more. The rearrangement uses TRBV20-1 and TRBJ2-5; D tentatively reads TRBD1 or TRBD2 (5 bases each). This CDR3 comprises 12 residues. Germline V gene lookup returns CDR1 DFQATT and CDR2 SNEGSKA (reference sequence). V gave up 6 bases and J gave up 2 bases, with 10 bases separating them. The CDR3 DNA is TGCAGTGCAGTTGGGGGTCAAGAGACCCAGTACTTC. The encoded protein is CSAVGGQETQYF.

This clonotype appeared a few times. The V gene is TRBV6-6, the J gene TRBJ1-1; D not resolved. Germline V gives CDR1 MNHNY, CDR2 SVGAGI (reference sequence). The CDR3 consists of 12 residues. With 6 bases removed from V and 4 bases from J, the gap between germline ends came to 9 bases. CDR3 DNA sequence: TGTGCCAGCAGCATCGACGGCACTGAAGCTTTCTTT. It encodes CASSIDGTEAFF.

The J gene is TRBJ1-1, the V gene TRBV28; 11 bases are shared with TRBD1. The CDR3 runs to 13 residues. V was clipped by 5 bases and J by 6 bases; unmatched bases: 2. The germline gives CDR1 MDHEN, CDR2 SYDVKM. The CDR3 bases are TGTGCCAGCAGTGGGACAGGGGGGGCTGAAGCTTTCTTT. It yields the protein CASSGTGGAEAFF.

This clonotype was seen only a few times. The chain combines TRBV5-1 with TRBJ2-7; tentatively, D is TRBD2 (6 bases). This CDR3 has 17 residues. Germline values: CDR1 SGHRS, CDR2 YFSETQ. With 4 bases removed from V and 2 bases from J, the gap between germline ends came to 22 bases. In nucleotides, the CDR3 is TGCGCCAGCAGCAGCTTAGGAAATAGCGGCAGTACCTACGAGCAGTACTTC. This codes for CASSSLGNSGSTYEQYF.

Ten or more counts support this clonotype. This chain joins TRBV4-1 and TRBJ2-5, with 9 bases fitting TRBD2. V gave up 4 bases and J gave up 3 bases; unmatched junction bases: 6. The CDR3 runs 15 residues. The germline V gene has CDR1 MGHRA and CDR2 YSYEKL. The CDR3 loop is CASSLRLADEETQYF. DNA of the CDR3: TGCGCCAGCAGCCTACGACTAGCGGATGAAGAGACCCAGTACTTC.

Only a few counts were recorded for this clonotype. The rearrangement uses TRBV5-6 and TRBJ1-2; no clear D gene. Trimming left V 4 bases short and J 12 bases short, with 19 bases between. The length of the CDR3 is 13 residues. Germline lookup yields CDR1 SGHDT and CDR2 YYEEEE. CDR3 sequence: CASSKRVQQPHTF. In DNA form, the CDR3 reads TGTGCCAGCAGCAAAAGGGTTCAACAGCCCCACACCTTC.

The V call is TRBV29-1, the J call TRBJ2-4; maybe TRBD1 (6 bases). The J call could be wrong; TRBJ2-7 is a better fit for the DNA end. This CDR3 spans 12 amino acids. Germline assignment: CDR1 SQVTM and CDR2 ANQGSEA. DNA for the CDR3: TGCAGCGTTGGGGGACAAGGTGGCGAGCAGTACTTC. It is translated as CSVGGQGGEQYF.

J is TRBJ2-5 and V is TRBV5-1, with D possibly TRBD2 on 6 matching bases. V lost 1 base and J 5 bases, leaving 15 bases between the germline ends. The V gene's germline CDR1 is SGHRS and CDR2 YFSETQ. CDR3 size: 15 residues. CDR3: CASSLPTSSGETQYF. The DNA for the CDR3 is TGCGCCAGCAGCTTGCCCACTAGCTCCGGGGAGACCCAGTACTTC.